These T cell receptor beta chains were read from a single sample in a study of neoadjuvant anti-PD-1 for oral cavity cancer. The table came from immunoSEQ multiplex PCR; TCRdb's copy has only in-frame clones and leaves some out. The repertoire holds roughly 15,000 clones, with approximately 68% as singletons. The sample was PBMCs, taken before nivolumab (anti-PD-1) treatment. The receptors originated from a person between 40 and 80 years old with oral cavity squamous cell carcinoma. Each CDR3 is given with its conserved first and last residue. The D gene is left open where the match is weak. Only part of the rows carry a size: once, few, many, or a class if the clone is expanded.

abundance	d_gene	v_gene	j_gene	CDR3nt	CDR3aa
once	-	TRBV14	TRBJ1-2	TGTGCCAGCAGCGAAGACGGTAACTATGGCTACACCTTC	CASSEDGNYGYTF
-	-	TRBV10-3	TRBJ2-7	TGTGCCATCGCCCACAGGGTGTTCCACGAGCAGTACTTC	CAIAHRVFHEQYF
few	TRBD1	TRBV4-1	TRBJ1-5	TGCGCCAGCAGCCAACCTGACAGGGCAAATCAGCCCCAGCATTTT	CASSQPDRANQPQHF
-	-	TRBV30	TRBJ2-1	TGTGCCTGGAGTGCCGTCTTCGCGGCTAGCTACAATGAGCAGTTCTTC	CAWSAVFAASYNEQFF
-	-	TRBV6-1	TRBJ2-1	TGTGCCAGCAGTGCCGGGCTCTACAACAATGAGCAGTTCTTC	CASSAGLYNNEQFF
-	-	TRBV5-1	TRBJ2-1	TGCGCCAGCAGCTTGGAAGTGGCCGAGGACAGTCCCTACAATGAGCAGTTCTTC	CASSLEVAEDSPYNEQFF
-	-	TRBV15	TRBJ2-2	TGTGCCACCAGCAGTGGGAGTCCCGGGGAGCTGTTTTTT	CATSSGSPGELFF
-	-	TRBV29-1	TRBJ1-1	TGCAGCGTTGAAAGGCAGATGAACACTGAAGCTTTCTTT	CSVERQMNTEAFF
-	TRBD2	TRBV9	TRBJ2-1	TGTGCCAGCAGCGTAGCTGGTGGGGCCGCCAGCGCGAGCGGGGCTTCTCGACGGGAGCAGTTCTTC	CASSVAGGAASASGASRREQFF
few	-	TRBV2	TRBJ1-1	TGTGCCAGCAGTGATGGGCGGGGTCTTACTGAAGCTTTCTTT	CASSDGRGLTEAFF
-	TRBD2	TRBV6-5	TRBJ2-7	TGTGCCAGCAGCGAACTAGCGGGCGTTTACGAGCAGTACTTC	CASSELAGVYEQYF
-	-	TRBV27	TRBJ1-5	TGTGCCAGCAGTTTATTCGCGGGGAATAGCAATCAGCCCCAGCATTTT	CASSLFAGNSNQPQHF
-	-	TRBV10-1	TRBJ2-2	TGCGCCAGCACCGACAGGATTGACACCGGGGAGCTGTTTTTT	CASTDRIDTGELFF
-	-	TRBV2	TRBJ1-5	TGTGCCAGCAGTGACCAGGGAATGTATAGCAATCAGCCCCAGCATTTT	CASSDQGMYSNQPQHF
-	-	TRBV6-5	TRBJ2-7	TGTGCCAGCAGTTCTGTGGGCGAGCAGTACTTC	CASSSVGEQYF
-	-	TRBV7-8	TRBJ2-6	TGTGCCAGCAGCTTATTGGGGAGCTCTGGGGCCAACGTCCTGACTTTC	CASSLLGSSGANVLTF
-	TRBD1	TRBV25-1	TRBJ2-7	TGTGCCAGCAGTGCCTCGGGACAGGGATACGAGCAGTACTTC	CASSASGQGYEQYF
-	-	TRBV29-1	TRBJ2-1	TGCAGCGTTGCACCGAATATTGAGCAGTTCTTC	CSVAPNIEQFF
-	-	TRBV30	TRBJ2-1	TGTGCCTGGAGCGCGGGGGCAACCTACAATGAGCAGTTCTTC	CAWSAGATYNEQFF
-	-	TRBV7-8	TRBJ2-7	TGTGCCAGCAGCCCGGACCGCTCCTACCACGAGCAGTACTTC	CASSPDRSYHEQYF
-	-	TRBV15	TRBJ1-1	TGTGCCACCAGCAGAACGACCACTGAAGCTTTCTTT	CATSRTTTEAFF
-	-	TRBV28	TRBJ1-2	TGTGCCAGCAGTCTCCACGACAGAGCACGTGGCTACACCTTC	CASSLHDRARGYTF
-	TRBD2	TRBV4-2	TRBJ2-3	TGTGCCAGCAGCCAAGTGGCAGCGGGAGGGGGAGATACGCAGTATTTT	CASSQVAAGGGDTQYF
-	TRBD1	TRBV19	TRBJ1-2	TGTGCCAGTAGCCGACAGGGTGGGGACTATGGCTACACCTTC	CASSRQGGDYGYTF
-	TRBD1	TRBV13	TRBJ1-1	TGTGCCAGCAGCCGCAGGGGGGCTACTGAAGCTTTCTTT	CASSRRGATEAFF
-	TRBD2	TRBV6-1	TRBJ2-7	TGTGCCAGCATTGCGCTAGCGGGAGCGCACGAGCAGTACTTC	CASIALAGAHEQYF
few	TRBD2	TRBV29-1	TRBJ2-2	TGCAGCGTCAACGGGGAGGGAAACACCGGGGAGCTGTTTTTT	CSVNGEGNTGELFF
-	-	TRBV5-4	TRBJ1-1	TGTGCCAGCAGCTTGGGAGGGGCTAACACTGAAGCTTTCTTT	CASSLGGANTEAFF
-	TRBD1	TRBV6-1	TRBJ2-1	TGTGCCAGCCATACCGGGACAGGGGGCAGGGGTGAGCAGTTCTTC	CASHTGTGGRGEQFF
few	TRBD1	TRBV10-1	TRBJ1-4	TGCGCCAGCAGGGGACAGGGTAATGAAAAACTGTTTTTT	CASRGQGNEKLFF
-	-	TRBV4-2	TRBJ2-7	TGTGCCAGCAGCTATGAACCGGGACTGAGCTCCTACGAGCAGTACTTC	CASSYEPGLSSYEQYF
few	-	TRBV9	TRBJ1-1	TGTGCCAGCAGCGTAGGCGGGGTGAACACTGAAGCTTTCTTT	CASSVGGVNTEAFF
-	-	TRBV5-1	TRBJ1-4	TGCGCCAGCAGCTTGGTGGGGACAACTAATGAAAAACTGTTTTTT	CASSLVGTTNEKLFF
-	-	TRBV15	TRBJ1-1	TGTGCCACCAGCAGGACAGTGAACACTGAAGCTTTCTTT	CATSRTVNTEAFF
-	TRBD1	TRBV19	TRBJ2-7	TGTGCCACCGGCCCCCGGGACAGGGGGTTGTACGAGCAGTACTTC	CATGPRDRGLYEQYF
-	TRBD2	TRBV6-6	TRBJ2-3	TGTGCCAGCAGTTTCCTAGCGGGAGGAGTAGATACGCAGTATTTT	CASSFLAGGVDTQYF
few	-	TRBV2	TRBJ1-2	TGTGCCAGCAGGCCCCTTTCCTATGGCTACACCTTC	CASRPLSYGYTF
-	-	TRBV14	TRBJ2-7	TGTGCCAGCAGCCAATACTCCTACGAGCAGTACTTC	CASSQYSYEQYF
-	-	TRBV16	TRBJ1-2	TGTGCCAGCAGCAAGGGGATCTATGGCTACACCTTC	CASSKGIYGYTF
-	-	TRBV6-1	TRBJ1-1	TGTGCCAGCAGTGATTTCAGAGGACCGACGATGAACACTGAAGCTTTCTTT	CASSDFRGPTMNTEAFF
-	-	TRBV6-5	TRBJ2-2	TGTGCCAGCAGTTACTCGAACAGGGCGAGCGGGGAGCTGTTTTTT	CASSYSNRASGELFF
-	TRBD1	TRBV15	TRBJ2-7	TGTGCCACCAGCAGTGAGACAGGGGGTCCCTACGAGCAGTACTTC	CATSSETGGPYEQYF
-	-	TRBV5-1	TRBJ1-1	TGCGCCAGCAGCTCGCCCCCGGGGGGAACTGAAGCTTTCTTT	CASSSPPGGTEAFF
-	-	TRBV6-5	TRBJ2-1	TGTGCCAGCAGGACGGGTACAAGCTCCTACAATGAGCAGTTCTTC	CASRTGTSSYNEQFF
-	TRBD2	TRBV10-3	TRBJ2-1	TGTGCCATCAGGATGACTAGCGGAACAACCTACAATGAGCAGTTCTTC	CAIRMTSGTTYNEQFF
-	-	TRBV7-6	TRBJ1-1	TGTGCCAGCAGCGCTCACATGGGCTTAGAAGCTTTCTTT	CASSAHMGLEAFF
-	-	TRBV6-6	TRBJ2-7	TGTGCCAGCAGTTACGGCGTATCGGGTTACGAGCAGTACTTC	CASSYGVSGYEQYF
-	TRBD2	TRBV27	TRBJ2-3	TGTGCCATTGGGGGACTAGCGGGAGATACGCAGTATTTT	CAIGGLAGDTQYF
-	-	TRBV2	TRBJ2-7	TGTGCCAGCAGCGCGACTCCGGGAGCGGAGCAGTACTTC	CASSATPGAEQYF
-	-	TRBV2	TRBJ2-2	TGTGCCAGCAGAGAGCGGGACAACGGGGAGCTGTTTTTT	CASRERDNGELFF
-	TRBD1	TRBV27	TRBJ1-2	TGTGCCAGCAGTGCCACCGGGACAGCATATGGCTACACCTTC	CASSATGTAYGYTF
-	TRBD1	TRBV6-6	TRBJ2-7	TGTGCCAGCAGTTACAGGGGGCTGAGGGAGCAGTACTTC	CASSYRGLREQYF
-	TRBD1	TRBV7-9	TRBJ2-5	TGTGCCAGCAGCTGGGAAGGGACAGGTAAAGAGACCCAGTACTTC	CASSWEGTGKETQYF
-	TRBD2	TRBV7-8	TRBJ2-7	TGTGCCAGCAGGGATCGACTAGCGGGAGATGACGAGCAGTACTTC	CASRDRLAGDDEQYF
-	TRBD1	TRBV5-1	TRBJ2-6	TGCGCCAGCAGCTTGGCGAGGACAGGGGTCTGGGGTGGGGCCAACGTCCTGACTTTC	CASSLARTGVWGGANVLTF